Sequencing of this T cell receptor beta chain was carried out in a study of long-term antiretroviral therapy in people with HIV. Running of the v3.0 immunoSEQ assay took place at survey level. Measured with immunoSEQ multiplex PCR; TCRdb has only the in-frame clones, and not every one. The sample lists approximately 23,000 clones; around 81% were seen once. The sequenced sample was unsorted PBMCs, obtained 1.5 years after starting antiretroviral therapy. The TCR comes from a man aged 25 to 40 with HIV.

The CDR3 here is CASSQPIREYTGELFF. The CDR3 DNA reads as TGCGCCAGCAGCCAACCGATCAGGGAATACACCGGGGAGCTGTTTTTT. The chain couples TRBV4-1 to TRBJ2-2, with D possibly matching TRBD1 (5 bases). In germline, CDR1 is MGHRA, CDR2 YSYEKL. Trimming left V 2 bases short and J 3 bases short, with 13 bases between. The CDR3 length is 16 residues.